This TCR beta chain was observed in a study of Ad26.COV2.S vaccination and SARS-CoV-2 variants. Study results and caveats: There was a possibility that the TCR breadth and depth analyses underestimated total T cell responses. Vaccine and placebo recipients had comparable breadth of non-spike TCRs. Participants in the vaccine arm had higher spike-specific TCR breadth; placebo recipients had lower.

In the case of this clone: What it binds is not known.

The CDR3 contains 14 residues. V lost 6 bases, J lost 1 base, and 10 bases lay in between. CDR1 and CDR2 (germline): LNHNV, YYDKDF (reference sequence). As for treatment: some 20 received Ad26.COV2.S at low or high dose, single or two shots; about 5 received placebo; per-sample allocation not given. The investigators took samples on day 63 after the first vaccine or placebo injection. Adults aged 18-55 years in Boston included the donor. The table came from immunoSEQ multiplex PCR; TCRdb's copy has only in-frame clones and leaves some out. The top ten clones hold around 2.5% of a sample with about 450,000 clones, approximately 89% of them seen once.

Here the sequenced sample was peripheral blood, taken in a trial of Ad26.COV2.S vaccine versus placebo. J is TRBJ2-1 and V is TRBV15, with a weak D call TRBD2 (5 bases). The receptor comes from a person between 18 and 65 years old who received the Ad26.COV2.S COVID-19 vaccine or a placebo. The CDR3 loop reads CATSPSGSYNEQFF. The CDR3 DNA reads as TGTGCCACCAGTCCGAGCGGATCCTACAATGAGCAGTTCTTC.